This T cell receptor (beta chain) was sequenced in a study of shared clonotypes between healthy human individuals. Each donor was a Caucasian adult residing in Nashville, Tennessee. Around 97 million PBMCs supplied genomic DNA for unsorted samples. Germline CDR1 reads GTSNPN; CDR2 reads SVGIG (reference sequence). This CDR3 is built from 13 residues. V gave up 8 bases and J gave up 4 bases; unmatched junction bases: 9. Samples underwent the assay at deep level. Some clones are missing from TCRdb's copy, which holds only in-frame ones; the method was immunoSEQ multiplex PCR. The repertoire holds roughly 500,000 clones, with 75% to 85% as singletons.

This receptor was taken from a woman aged 35 to 49 in good health. Some clones in this sample may be carry-over from other donors' samples. The V gene is TRBV30, the J gene TRBJ2-3; 7 nucleotides line up with TRBD1. Sequencing was performed on PBMCs. DNA for the CDR3: TGTGCCGGACGACAGGGTGGCGCAGATACGCAGTATTTT. Protein: CAGRQGGADTQYF.